This T cell receptor beta chain was documented in a study of cytomegalovirus exposure and HLA in healthy donors. Whole-study results and caveats: Some V segments could not be told apart, so they were left out, TRBV6-2 and TRBV6-3 among them. Analysis was performed later, and it showed HLA-associated TCR beta chains to be more clonally expanded than equally common others. As a later analysis showed, a missense DCLRE1C variant was linked to trimming of TCR beta V- and J-genes.

13 Jbeta primers and 60 Vbeta primers were used for the PCR. Per the original methods: A later analysis counted 65 million to 95 million unique TCR beta chains, about 11 million shared. Data came from immunoSEQ multiplex PCR; TCRdb stores just in-frame clones and leaves some out. V and J calls and clone size come straight from that table; D and trimming were deduced from the DNA. The sample shows around 32,000 clones, around two fifths of them seen only once. Trimming stripped 5 bases from V and 3 bases from J, with 12 bases between. The length of the CDR3 is 13 residues. The germline V gene has CDR1 GTSNPN and CDR2 SVGIG (reference sequence). The table lists this clone with a count of one. Its antigen is currently unknown.

The V call is TRBV30, the J call TRBJ2-3; D gene ambiguous. The specimen sequenced was PBMCs. The receptor comes from a woman aged 45-65 years in good health and CMV-seronegative. Here the CDR3 DNA reads TGTGCCTGGGCCCGATACCTAACAGATACGCAGTATTTT. Its protein is CAWARYLTDTQYF. Filled out from reference TRBV30 and TRBJ2-3, the complete variable domain reads SQTIHQWPATLVQPVGSPLSLECTVEGTSNPNLYWYRQAAGRGLQLLFYSVGIGQISSEVPQNLSASRPQDRQFILSSKKLLLSDSGFYLCAWARYLTDTQYFGPGTRLTVL.